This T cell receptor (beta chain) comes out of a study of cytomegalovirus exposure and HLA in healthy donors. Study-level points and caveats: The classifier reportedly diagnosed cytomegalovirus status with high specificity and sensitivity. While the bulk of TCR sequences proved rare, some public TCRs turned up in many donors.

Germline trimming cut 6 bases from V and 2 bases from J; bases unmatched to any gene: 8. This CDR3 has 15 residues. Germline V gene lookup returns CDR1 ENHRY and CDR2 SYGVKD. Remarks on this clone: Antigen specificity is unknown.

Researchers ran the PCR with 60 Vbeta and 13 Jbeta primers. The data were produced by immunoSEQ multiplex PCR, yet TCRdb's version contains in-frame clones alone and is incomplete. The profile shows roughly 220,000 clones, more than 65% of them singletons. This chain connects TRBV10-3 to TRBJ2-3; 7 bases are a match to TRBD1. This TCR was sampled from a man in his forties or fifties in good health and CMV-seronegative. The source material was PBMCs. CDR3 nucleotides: TGTGCCATCAGAAAAACAGGGGTCAACACAGATACGCAGTATTTT. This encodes CAIRKTGVNTDTQYF.